This T cell receptor beta chain was sequenced in a study of T cells in Graves' hyperthyroidism and ophthalmopathy. Germline assignment: CDR1 SGHTA and CDR2 FQGNSA. Trimming left V 1 base short and J 4 bases short, with 14 bases between. This CDR3 region has 16 residues. Amplification of TCR beta CDR3 regions used RNA as the template. HTBI primers drove first-round RT-PCR of the TCR CDR3. TCRdb reanalysed the multiplex PCR reads using MiXCR and keeps one entry per CDR3 protein. The table records approximately 690,000 distinct CDR3 sequences, around 15% of them present only once. Material: blood. The chain is built from TRBV7-2 and TRBJ1-3; the D gene is possibly TRBD1 (5 bases). The receptor was isolated from a woman aged 45-60 years with Graves' ophthalmopathy. The CDR3 sequence: CASSLGGGKTGNTIYF. CDR3 nucleotide sequence: TGTGCCAGCAGCTTAGGGGGGGGTAAAACCGGAAACACCATATATTTT.